Listed below are T cell receptor beta chains from one sample, sequenced in a study of naive and memory T cell subsets. TCRdb itself ran the UMI-ligation and nested PCR reads through MiXCR, one entry per CDR3 protein. This sample carries around 25,000 distinct CDR3 sequences, nearly 6% of them seen once, and the ten largest clones take 6.2%. Sequencing was performed on skin, taken from a tuberculin skin test site. The receptors come from an adult in good health. CDR3s include the opening cysteine and the closing phenylalanine or tryptophan. D genes are given only for firm matches. Only some rows state a clone size, as once, few, many or a class for expanded clones.

j_call clone_size d_call v_call cdr3_nt cdr3_aa
TRBJ2-1 medium-sized . TRBV7-9 TGTGCCAGCAGCCCCGTACTAGGAGAGGCTAATAATGAGCAGTTCTTC CASSPVLGEANNEQFF
TRBJ1-4 many . TRBV6-1 TGTGCCAGCAGTGAAAGGAGCCGCCTCCGGAGTGAAAAACTGTTTTTT CASSERSRLRSEKLFF
TRBJ2-1 many . TRBV10-3 TGTGCCATCGGCGGGGGTGGGGGCTACTCCTACAATGAGCAGTTCTTC CAIGGGGGYSYNEQFF
TRBJ2-7 many TRBD1 TRBV4-3 TGCGCCAGCAGCCAAGATGGACAGGGGTCCTACGAGCAGTACTTC CASSQDGQGSYEQYF
TRBJ1-3 few . TRBV7-2 TGTGCCAGCAGCTTAGTAGGGGTCTCTGGAAACACCATATATTTT CASSLVGVSGNTIYF
TRBJ2-7 many . TRBV20-1 TGCAGTGCTAGGCCCGGACAGTCTGAGCAGTACTTC CSARPGQSEQYF
TRBJ1-2 many TRBD1 TRBV5-5 TGTGCCAGCAGCCCGGGACAGGGGACTTTAGAGGGCTACACCTTC CASSPGQGTLEGYTF
TRBJ1-5 many . TRBV27 TGTGCCAGCAGTACCACGGGACAAGTCAATCAGCCCCAGCATTTT CASSTTGQVNQPQHF
TRBJ2-1 medium-sized TRBD1 TRBV29-1 TGCAGCGCCGGGACAGGGGGGAATGAGCAGTTCTTC CSAGTGGNEQFF
TRBJ2-7 many TRBD1 TRBV18 TGTGCCAGCTCACCAAGGGGGCTCACCTACGAGCAGTACTTC CASSPRGLTYEQYF
TRBJ1-1 . . TRBV3-1 TGTGCCAGCACCAACGCGAACACTGAAGCTTTCTTT CASTNANTEAFF
TRBJ1-1 medium-sized . TRBV20-1 TGCAGTGCTAGAGATGAAATAGCGGGAACGGGGGAAGCTTTCTTT CSARDEIAGTGEAFF
TRBJ2-7 many . TRBV12-3/TRBV12-4 TGTGCCAGCAGTTTCGGCAACTACGAGCAGTACTTC CASSFGNYEQYF
TRBJ1-4 medium-sized . TRBV19 TGTGCCAGTACCAACTACCTTGAAAAACTGTTTTTT CASTNYLEKLFF
TRBJ2-3 medium-sized . TRBV5-1 TGCGCCAGCAGAGGACAAAGCGGCACAGATACGCAGTATTTT CASRGQSGTDTQYF
TRBJ2-3 many TRBD2 TRBV7-2 TGTGCCAGCAGCTTCGGCGGACTAGCTTTGCGCCGAATTCACACAGATACGCAGTATTTT CASSFGGLALRRIHTDTQYF
TRBJ2-3 many . TRBV2 TGTGCCAGCAGTGAAAGTCAGGTGGGCACAGATACGCAGTATTTT CASSESQVGTDTQYF
TRBJ2-7 many . TRBV9 TGTGCCAGCAGCGTAGTCTTAGGCTCTAGCTCCTACGAGCAGTACTTC CASSVVLGSSSYEQYF
TRBJ1-5 many . TRBV7-6 TGTGCCAGCAGCTCAACCCTCCAAGGGCCCCAGCATTTT CASSSTLQGPQHF
TRBJ1-1 . . TRBV6-5 TGTGCCAGCAGTTACTGGGAAAACACTGAAGCTTTCTTT CASSYWENTEAFF
TRBJ2-3 many TRBD2 TRBV24-1 TGTGCCACCAGTGATAGACCCGGGACTAGCGGGAGCCATACGCAGTATTTT CATSDRPGTSGSHTQYF
TRBJ2-1 many TRBD1 TRBV6-2/TRBV6-3 TGTGCCAGCACCCTCCGTTCTCCGGGACAGGGGCTTTCTAGACCCTCCTACAATGAGCAGTTCTTC CASTLRSPGQGLSRPSYNEQFF
TRBJ2-2 many . TRBV11-1 TGTGCCAGCAGTTCCACGCGGGAGAGGAGGGGGCGGCCTGGGGAGCTGTTTTTT CASSSTRERRGRPGELFF
TRBJ2-7 few . TRBV7-9 TGTGCCAGCAGCCCCAAGGGAGGTGACGAGCAGTACTTC CASSPKGGDEQYF
TRBJ1-2 few . TRBV7-3 TGTGCCAGCAGCTCTGAAACCGGGGGAGGCTACACCTTC CASSSETGGGYTF
TRBJ2-7 many TRBD2 TRBV28 TGTGCCAGCACCCGGACTAGCGGGAGCAGGTACGAGCAGTACTTC CASTRTSGSRYEQYF
TRBJ1-2 few . TRBV28 TGTGCCAGCATCCCGGACATGCGGTGGGATGGCTACACCTTC CASIPDMRWDGYTF
TRBJ2-2 many TRBD1 TRBV12-5 TGTGCTAGTGGTTTAGGGACAGCGAACACCGGGGAGCTGTTTTTT CASGLGTANTGELFF
TRBJ2-7 many TRBD2 TRBV4-1 TGCGCCAGCAGCCAAGACCCGACTAGCGGGGTATACGAGCAGTACTTC CASSQDPTSGVYEQYF
TRBJ1-1 many TRBD1 TRBV20-1 TGCAGTGCTTCTTCCCGACAGGGCTACACTGAAGCTTTCTTT CSASSRQGYTEAFF
TRBJ1-5 many . TRBV29-1 TGCAGCGTTGGAGGGTCTAGCAATCAGCCCCAGCATTTT CSVGGSSNQPQHF
TRBJ2-1 few TRBD2 TRBV6-1 TGTGCCAGCAGTCCGATACCGGGACTAGCGAACGGTGAGCAGTTCTTC CASSPIPGLANGEQFF
TRBJ2-1 many . TRBV3-1 TGTGCCAGCAGCCAAGGGTCGGCACCCTACAATGAGCAGTTCTTC CASSQGSAPYNEQFF
TRBJ2-7 . TRBD2 TRBV6-2/TRBV6-3 TGTGCCAGCAGATCTAGCGGTAGAACCTACGAGCAGTACTTC CASRSSGRTYEQYF
TRBJ1-4 few . TRBV9 TGTGCCAGCAGCGTAGTAGGCGGCGACGCAACTAATGAAAAACTGTTTTTT CASSVVGGDATNEKLFF
TRBJ2-1 few TRBD2 TRBV6-2/TRBV6-3 TGTGCCAGCAATGCGGGAGGGCCGCACAATGAGCAGTTCTTC CASNAGGPHNEQFF
TRBJ2-3 many TRBD1 TRBV30 TGTGCCTGGTGGACAGGGGCGGGAGATACGCAGTATTTT CAWWTGAGDTQYF
TRBJ2-5 many . TRBV30 TGTGCCTGGAGGGCCCAGCACCCCCAAGAGACCCAGTACTTC CAWRAQHPQETQYF
TRBJ2-7 many TRBD1 TRBV28 TGTGCCAGCAGCTCACAGGGGCTGCCCCCCTACGAGCAGTACTTC CASSSQGLPPYEQYF
TRBJ2-5 many TRBD1 TRBV6-2/TRBV6-3 TGTGCCAGTACAGGGGGCCAAGAGACCCAGTACTTC CASTGGQETQYF
TRBJ2-7 few . TRBV20-1 TGCAGTGCAACCTGGGACATTCCCTACGAGCAGTACTTC CSATWDIPYEQYF
TRBJ1-3 few TRBD1 TRBV28 TGTGCCAGCAGGACAGGGAGGGACACCATATATTTT CASRTGRDTIYF
TRBJ2-1 many TRBD2 TRBV12-3/TRBV12-4 TGTGCCAGCAGTTTAGCTTTAGCGGGAACTAATGAGCAGTTCTTC CASSLALAGTNEQFF
TRBJ2-5 few . TRBV29-1 TGCAGCGTTGACGTCCTGGGGTACCAAGAGACCCAGTACTTC CSVDVLGYQETQYF
TRBJ1-1 medium-sized . TRBV7-9 TGTGCCAGCAGCCCCCTTAGGGCCCACGCGGGAGAGGCTTTCTTT CASSPLRAHAGEAFF
TRBJ2-3 many . TRBV20-1 TGCAGTGCTAGGCCCAGAATCGCCGGCACAGATACGCAGTATTTT CSARPRIAGTDTQYF
TRBJ2-7 many . TRBV20-1 TGCAGTGCTAGAGATGGGGGCAGGGAGGCCCCCCGGGCCTACGAGCAGTACTTC CSARDGGREAPRAYEQYF
TRBJ1-3 few TRBD1 TRBV6-7 TGTGCCAGCAGCTGCGGGCAGGGGGTTTTCTCTGGAAACACCATATATTTT CASSCGQGVFSGNTIYF
TRBJ2-5 many TRBD1 TRBV20-1 TGCAGTGCTAGAGCGACAGGGGGGACCCAGTACTTC CSARATGGTQYF
TRBJ1-2 many . TRBV28 TGTGCCAGCAGTGCCAACAGCGGCTACACCTTC CASSANSGYTF
TRBJ1-2 many . TRBV7-2 TGTGCCAGCAGCTCCCGCTCGAACCTAGATGGCTACACCTTC CASSSRSNLDGYTF
TRBJ2-5 few . TRBV27 TGTGCCAGCAGTTTATCGAGGCTCGGACGGTCGTACTTC CASSLSRLGRSYF
TRBJ2-1 many . TRBV20-1 TGCAGTGCTAGACACCCTAATGAGCAGTTCTTC CSARHPNEQFF
TRBJ2-7 many . TRBV20-1 TGCAGTGCCCTGAGCGGGTCGTGGGGCGAGCAGTACTTC CSALSGSWGEQYF
TRBJ2-7 medium-sized . TRBV21-1 TGTGCCAGCAGCCGACGGACAGACGCCTACGAGCAGTACTTC CASSRRTDAYEQYF
TRBJ2-7 many TRBD1 TRBV19 TGTGCCAGTAGGCCCGGGACAGGAGGGGACTACGAGCAGTACTTC CASRPGTGGDYEQYF
TRBJ2-3 many TRBD2 TRBV20-1 TGCAGTGCTAGAGATACCGGGACTACAGGAGATACGCAGTATTTT CSARDTGTTGDTQYF